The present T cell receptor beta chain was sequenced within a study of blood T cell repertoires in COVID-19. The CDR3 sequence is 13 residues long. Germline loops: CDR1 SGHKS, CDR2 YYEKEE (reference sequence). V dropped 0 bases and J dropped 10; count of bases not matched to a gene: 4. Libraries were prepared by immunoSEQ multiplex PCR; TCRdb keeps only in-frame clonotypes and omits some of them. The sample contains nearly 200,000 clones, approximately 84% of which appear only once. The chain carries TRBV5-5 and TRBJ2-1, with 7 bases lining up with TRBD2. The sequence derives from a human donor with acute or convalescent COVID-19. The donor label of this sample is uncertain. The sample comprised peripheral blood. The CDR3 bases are TGTGCCAGCAGCTTGGGGGTTAGCGGGGAGCAGTTCTTC. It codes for CASSLGVSGEQFF.